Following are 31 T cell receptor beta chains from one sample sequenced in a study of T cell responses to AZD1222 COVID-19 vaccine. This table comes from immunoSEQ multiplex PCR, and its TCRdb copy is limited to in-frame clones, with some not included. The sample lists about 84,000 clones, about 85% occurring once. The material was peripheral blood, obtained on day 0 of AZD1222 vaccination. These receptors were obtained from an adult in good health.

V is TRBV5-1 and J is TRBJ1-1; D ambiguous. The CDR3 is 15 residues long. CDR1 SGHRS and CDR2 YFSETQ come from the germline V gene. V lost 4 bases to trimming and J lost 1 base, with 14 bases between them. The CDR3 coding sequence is TGCGCCAGCAGCCCCATGCCGGGCGCGAACACTGAAGCTTTCTTT. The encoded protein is CASSPMPGANTEAFF.

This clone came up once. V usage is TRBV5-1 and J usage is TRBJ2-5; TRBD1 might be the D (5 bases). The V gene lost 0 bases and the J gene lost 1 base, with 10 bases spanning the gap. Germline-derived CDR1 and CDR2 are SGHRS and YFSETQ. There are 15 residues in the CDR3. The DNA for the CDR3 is TGCGCCAGCAGCTTGGAGTGGGGCGGCCAAGAGACCCAGTACTTC. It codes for CASSLEWGGQETQYF.

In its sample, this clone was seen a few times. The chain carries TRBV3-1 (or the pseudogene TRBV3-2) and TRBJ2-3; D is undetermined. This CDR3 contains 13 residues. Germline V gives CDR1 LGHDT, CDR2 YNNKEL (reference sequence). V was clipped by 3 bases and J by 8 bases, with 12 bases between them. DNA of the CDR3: TGTGCCAGCAGCCAGAACTTAGATGGTACGCAGTATTTT. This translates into CASSQNLDGTQYF.

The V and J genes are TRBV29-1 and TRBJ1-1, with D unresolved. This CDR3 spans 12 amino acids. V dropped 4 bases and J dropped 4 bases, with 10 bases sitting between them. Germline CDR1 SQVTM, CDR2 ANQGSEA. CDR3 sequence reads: CSVARGFTEAFF. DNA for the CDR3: TGCAGCGTTGCCCGAGGGTTCACTGAAGCTTTCTTT.

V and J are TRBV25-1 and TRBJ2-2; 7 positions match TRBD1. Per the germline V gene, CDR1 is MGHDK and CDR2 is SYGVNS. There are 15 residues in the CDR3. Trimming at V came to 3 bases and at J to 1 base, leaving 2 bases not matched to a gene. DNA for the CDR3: TGTGCCAGCAGTGACAGGGGGAGGAACACCGGGGAGCTGTTTTTT. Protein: CASSDRGRNTGELFF.

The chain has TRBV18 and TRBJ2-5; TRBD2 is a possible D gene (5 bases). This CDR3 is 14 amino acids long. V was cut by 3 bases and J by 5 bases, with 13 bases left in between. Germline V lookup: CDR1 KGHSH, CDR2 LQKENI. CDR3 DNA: TGTGCCAGCTCACCGCGAGGGCTTACGGAGACCCAGTACTTC. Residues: CASSPRGLTETQYF.

Written as DNA, the CDR3 is TGTGCCAGCAGCCGGACAGGGGACTATGGCTACACCTTC. This translates into CASSRTGDYGYTF. The rearrangement joins TRBV7-9 to TRBJ1-2, with 9 bases lining up with TRBD1. The V and J ends lost 5 bases and 3 bases, in that order; junction bases with no gene match: 1. The CDR3 is 13 amino acids. CDR1 is SEHNR, CDR2 FQNEAQ, per germline (reference sequence).

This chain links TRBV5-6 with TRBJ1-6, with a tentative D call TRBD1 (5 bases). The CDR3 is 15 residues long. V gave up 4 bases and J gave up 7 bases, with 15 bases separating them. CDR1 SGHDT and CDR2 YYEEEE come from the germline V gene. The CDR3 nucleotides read TGTGCCAGCAGCCGCGGACTCAGGGAGAATTCACCCCTCCACTTT. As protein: CASSRGLRENSPLHF.

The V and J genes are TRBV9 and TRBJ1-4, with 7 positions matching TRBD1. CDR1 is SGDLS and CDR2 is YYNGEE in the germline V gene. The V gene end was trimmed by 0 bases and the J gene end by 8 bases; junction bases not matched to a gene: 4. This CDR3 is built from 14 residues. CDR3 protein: CASSVDRGTEKLFF. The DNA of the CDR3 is TGTGCCAGCAGCGTAGACAGGGGAACGGAAAAACTGTTTTTT.

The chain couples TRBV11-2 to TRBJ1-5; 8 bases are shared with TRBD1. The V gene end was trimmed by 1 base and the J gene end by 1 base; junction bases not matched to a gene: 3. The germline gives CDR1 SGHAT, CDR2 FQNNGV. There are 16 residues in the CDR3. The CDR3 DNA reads TGTGCCAGCAGCTTAGGGGACAGGATAAGCAATCAGCCCCAGCATTTT. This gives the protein CASSLGDRISNQPQHF.

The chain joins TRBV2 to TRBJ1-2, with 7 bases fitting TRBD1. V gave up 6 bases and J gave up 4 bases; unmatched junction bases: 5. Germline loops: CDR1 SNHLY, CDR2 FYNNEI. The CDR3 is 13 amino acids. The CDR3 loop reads CASRQGQVYGYTF. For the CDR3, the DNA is TGTGCCAGCAGACAGGGGCAGGTCTATGGCTACACCTTC. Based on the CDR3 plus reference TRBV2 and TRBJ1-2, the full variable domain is EPEVTQTPSHQVTQMGQEVILRCVPISNHLYFYWYRQILGQKVEFLVSFYNNEISEKSEIFDDQFSVERPDGSNFTLKIRSTKLEDSAMYFCASRQGQVYGYTFGSGTRLTVV.

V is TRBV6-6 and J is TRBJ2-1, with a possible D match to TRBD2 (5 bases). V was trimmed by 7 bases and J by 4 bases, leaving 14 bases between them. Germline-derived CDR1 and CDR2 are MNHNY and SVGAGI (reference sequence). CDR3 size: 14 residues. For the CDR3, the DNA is TGTGCCAGCACCACCTCGGACTTTTACAATGAGCAGTTCTTC. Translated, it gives CASTTSDFYNEQFF.

The CDR3, as DNA: TGTGCCAGCAAAACAACCGGACCCTATGGCGATGAGCAGTTCTTC. Amino acid sequence: CASKTTGPYGDEQFF. The chain carries TRBV6-5 and TRBJ2-1; no reliable D call. Trimming cost V 7 bases and J 8 bases, with 21 bases left between them. From germline, CDR1 is MNHEY and CDR2 SVGAGI. This CDR3 has 15 residues.

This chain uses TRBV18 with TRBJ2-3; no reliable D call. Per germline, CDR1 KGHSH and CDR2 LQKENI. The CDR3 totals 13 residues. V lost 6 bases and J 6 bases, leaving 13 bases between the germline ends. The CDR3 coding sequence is TGTGCCAGCTCCCTCGGCCCCCCGGATACGCAGTATTTT. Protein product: CASSLGPPDTQYF.

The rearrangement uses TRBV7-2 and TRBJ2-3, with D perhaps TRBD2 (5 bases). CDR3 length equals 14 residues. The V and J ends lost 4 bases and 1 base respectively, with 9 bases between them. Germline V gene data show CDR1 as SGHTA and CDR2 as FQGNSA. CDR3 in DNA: TGTGCCAGCAGCTCGATGAGGGGCACAGATACGCAGTATTTT. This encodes CASSSMRGTDTQYF.

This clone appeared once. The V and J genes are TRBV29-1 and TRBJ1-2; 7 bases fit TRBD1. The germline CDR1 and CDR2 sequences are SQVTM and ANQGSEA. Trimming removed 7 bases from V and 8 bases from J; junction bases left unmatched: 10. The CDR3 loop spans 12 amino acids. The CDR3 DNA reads TGCAGCGCTCACAGGGGCCAAGGAGGCTACACCTTC. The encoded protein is CSAHRGQGGYTF.

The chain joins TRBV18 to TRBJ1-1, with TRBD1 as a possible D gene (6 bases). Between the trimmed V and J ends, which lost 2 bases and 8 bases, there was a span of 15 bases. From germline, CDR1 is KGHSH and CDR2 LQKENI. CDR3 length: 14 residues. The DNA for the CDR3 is TGTGCCAGCTCACCAGGACAGCACAGTTCCGAAGCTTTCTTT. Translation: CASSPGQHSSEAFF.

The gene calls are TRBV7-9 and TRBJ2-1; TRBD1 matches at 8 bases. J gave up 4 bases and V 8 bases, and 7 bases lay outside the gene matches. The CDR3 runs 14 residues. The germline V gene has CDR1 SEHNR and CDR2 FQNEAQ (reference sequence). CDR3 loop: CASVQGGLYNEQFF. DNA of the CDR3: TGTGCCAGCGTACAGGGGGGATTATACAATGAGCAGTTCTTC.

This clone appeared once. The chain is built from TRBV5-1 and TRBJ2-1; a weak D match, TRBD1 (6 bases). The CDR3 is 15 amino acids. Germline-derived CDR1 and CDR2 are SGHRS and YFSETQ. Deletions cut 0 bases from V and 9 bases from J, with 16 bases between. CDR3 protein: CASSLGTVIRGEQFF. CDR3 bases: TGCGCCAGCAGCTTGGGGACAGTCATAAGAGGTGAGCAGTTCTTC.

Here the CDR3 reads CASSLLLADFEEQFF. The CDR3 DNA reads TGTGCCAGCAGCTTACTACTAGCGGACTTCGAGGAGCAGTTCTTC. This chain uses TRBV7-2 with TRBJ2-1, with 8 bases identical to TRBD2. The V gene's germline CDR1 is SGHTA and CDR2 FQGNSA. This CDR3 is built from 15 residues. Trimming at V came to 2 bases and at J to 10 bases, leaving 10 bases not matched to a gene.

The CDR3 region has the DNA TGTGCCAGCTCACCGAGGACCGAGCCTAACTATGGCTACACCTTC. It encodes CASSPRTEPNYGYTF. The J gene is TRBJ1-2, the V gene TRBV18; D gene uncertain. The germline CDR1 and CDR2 sequences are KGHSH and LQKENI. V was trimmed by 3 bases and J by 0 bases, leaving 11 bases between them. The CDR3 contains 15 residues.

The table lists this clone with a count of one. CDR3 residues: CASKGVVGSSYNEQFF. The CDR3 DNA reads TGTGCCAGCAAGGGCGTGGTCGGTAGTTCCTACAATGAGCAGTTCTTC. This chain joins TRBV7-9 and TRBJ2-1; D uncertain. Germline V gene data show CDR1 as SEHNR and CDR2 as FQNEAQ (reference sequence). The CDR3 extends over 16 amino acids. The germline V and J ends were trimmed by 7 bases and 1 base, with 17 bases remaining between them.

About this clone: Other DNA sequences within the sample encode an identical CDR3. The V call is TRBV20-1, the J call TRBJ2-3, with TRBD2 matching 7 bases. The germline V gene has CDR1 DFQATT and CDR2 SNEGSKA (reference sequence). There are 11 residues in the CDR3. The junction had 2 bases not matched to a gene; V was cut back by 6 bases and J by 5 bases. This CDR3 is CSAPSGDTQYF. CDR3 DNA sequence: TGCAGTGCCCCTAGCGGAGATACGCAGTATTTT.

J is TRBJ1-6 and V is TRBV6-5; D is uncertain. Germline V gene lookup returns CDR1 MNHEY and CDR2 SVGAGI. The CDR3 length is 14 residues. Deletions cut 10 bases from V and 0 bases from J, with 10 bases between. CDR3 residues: CATAASSYNSPLHF. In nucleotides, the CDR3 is TGTGCCACCGCAGCGAGCTCCTATAATTCACCCCTCCACTTT.

The CDR3, as DNA: TGTGCCACCGCGACAGGGAGCAATGGCTACACCTTC. It yields the protein CATATGSNGYTF. The rearrangement uses TRBV6-5 and TRBJ1-2, with TRBD1 matching over 7 bases. This CDR3 has 12 residues. The V gene's germline CDR1 is MNHEY and CDR2 SVGAGI. V was clipped by 10 bases and J by 6 bases; unmatched bases: 8.

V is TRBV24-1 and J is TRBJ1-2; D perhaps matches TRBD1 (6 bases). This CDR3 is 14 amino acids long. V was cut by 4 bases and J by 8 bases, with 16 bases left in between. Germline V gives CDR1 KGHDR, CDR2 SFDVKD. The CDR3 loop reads CATSDSSAGAGYTF. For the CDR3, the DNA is TGTGCCACCAGTGACTCTTCAGCAGGGGCAGGCTACACCTTC.

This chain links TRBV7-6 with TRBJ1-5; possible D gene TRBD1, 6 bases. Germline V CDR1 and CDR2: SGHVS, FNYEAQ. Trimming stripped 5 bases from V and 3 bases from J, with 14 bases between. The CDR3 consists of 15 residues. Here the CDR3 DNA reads TGTGCCAGCAGCCCCGAGACAGGAACCAATCAGCCCCAGCATTTT. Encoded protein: CASSPETGTNQPQHF. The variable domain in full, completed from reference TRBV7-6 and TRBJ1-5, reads GAGVSQSPRYKVTKRGQDVALRCDPISGHVSLYWYRQALGQGPEFLTYFNYEAQQDKSGLPNDRFSAERPEGSISTLTIQRTEQRDSAMYRCASSPETGTNQPQHFGDGTRLSIL.

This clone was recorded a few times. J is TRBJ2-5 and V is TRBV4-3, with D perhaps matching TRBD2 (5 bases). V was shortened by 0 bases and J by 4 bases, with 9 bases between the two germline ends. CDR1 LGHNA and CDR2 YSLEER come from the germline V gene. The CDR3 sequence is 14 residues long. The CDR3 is CASSQDWAGETQYF. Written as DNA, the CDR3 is TGCGCCAGCAGCCAAGATTGGGCGGGAGAGACCCAGTACTTC.

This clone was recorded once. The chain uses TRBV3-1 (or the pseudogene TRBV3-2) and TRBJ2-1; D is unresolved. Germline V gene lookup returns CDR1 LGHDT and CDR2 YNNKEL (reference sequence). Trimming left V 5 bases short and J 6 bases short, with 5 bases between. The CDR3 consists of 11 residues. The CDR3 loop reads CASSRLNEQFF. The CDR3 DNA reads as TGTGCCAGCAGCAGACTCAATGAGCAGTTCTTC.

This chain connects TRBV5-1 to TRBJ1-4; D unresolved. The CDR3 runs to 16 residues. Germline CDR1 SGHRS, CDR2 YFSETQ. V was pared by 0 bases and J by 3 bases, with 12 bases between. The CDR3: CASSLDVGIANEKLFF. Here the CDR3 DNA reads TGCGCCAGCAGCTTGGATGTCGGGATAGCTAATGAAAAACTGTTTTTT.

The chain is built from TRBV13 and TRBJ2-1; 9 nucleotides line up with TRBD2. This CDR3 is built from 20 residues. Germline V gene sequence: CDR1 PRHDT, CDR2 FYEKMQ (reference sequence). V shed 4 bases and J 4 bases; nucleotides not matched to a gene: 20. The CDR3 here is CASSSEGLAGGSSTYNEQFF. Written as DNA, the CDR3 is TGTGCCAGCAGCTCGGAGGGGTTGGCGGGAGGGTCCTCAACGTACAATGAGCAGTTCTTC.